This T cell receptor (beta chain) was captured by sequencing in a study of beta chain features in type 1 diabetes. Findings and caveats of the study: There were fewer insertions and more deletions at the VDJ junctions of type 1 diabetes patients. Any role of HLA type in TCRB rearrangement remained unresolved here. Naive, central memory and regulatory TCRB repertoires appeared more similar among patients than healthy donors. Shorter TCRB CDR3s, moderately but significantly so, were found in Type 1 diabetes patients in all four CD4+ subsets.

Expressed TCRB transcripts were sequenced because the entire RNA isolate underwent reverse transcription. The assay was immunoSEQ multiplex PCR, and TCRdb's table has in-frame clones only and misses some. The table lists 200,000 to 300,000 clones, around 21% of them singletons. Remarks on this clone: Its target is unknown.

Sorting gave populations that all exceeded 98% purity. This CDR3 has 13 amino acids. In germline, CDR1 is MGHDK, CDR2 SYGVNS. The V end was cut by 8 bases, the J end by 10 bases, with 17 bases between. The receptor was isolated from a woman between 40 and 50 years old with type 1 diabetes. The chain combines TRBV25-1 with TRBJ1-4; tentatively, D is TRBD1 (6 bases). The material sequenced was naive CD4+ T cells from blood. For the CDR3, the DNA is TGTGCCAGCGCCGGGCCAGGGGCGGGAAAACTGTTTTTT. Its protein product is CASAGPGAGKLFF.